This T cell receptor beta chain was retrieved from a study of T cell repertoires in cytomegalovirus infection. This clonotype was recorded a few times. V lost 6 bases to trimming and J lost 0 bases, with 12 bases between them. The CDR3 loop spans 15 amino acids. CDR1 is MNHEY, CDR2 SVGEGT, per germline. TCRdb reprocessed the reads via MiXCR and lists one record per CDR3 protein. The sample lists some 400,000 distinct CDR3 sequences; around 18% were seen once. The TCR sequence derives from a human donor in good health (CMV status not recorded). Some clones in this sample may be carry-over from other donors' samples. J is TRBJ2-1 and V is TRBV6-2 or TRBV6-3; the D gene is possibly TRBD1 (5 bases). The sequenced material came from PBMCs. The CDR3 DNA reads as TGTGCCAGCAGCCGCGACAGAAGCTCCTACAATGAGCAGTTCTTC. This gives the protein CASSRDRSSYNEQFF.